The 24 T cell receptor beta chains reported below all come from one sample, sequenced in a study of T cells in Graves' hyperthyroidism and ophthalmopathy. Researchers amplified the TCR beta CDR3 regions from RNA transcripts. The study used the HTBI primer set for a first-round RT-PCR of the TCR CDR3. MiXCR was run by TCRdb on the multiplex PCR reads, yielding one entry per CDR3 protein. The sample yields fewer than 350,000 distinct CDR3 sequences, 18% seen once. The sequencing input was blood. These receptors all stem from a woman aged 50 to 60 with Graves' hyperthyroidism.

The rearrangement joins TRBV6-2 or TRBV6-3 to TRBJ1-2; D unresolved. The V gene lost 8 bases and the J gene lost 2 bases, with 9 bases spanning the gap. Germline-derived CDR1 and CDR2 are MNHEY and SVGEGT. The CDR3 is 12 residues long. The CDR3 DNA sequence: TGTGCCAGCGGATACTACAACTATGGCTACACCTTC. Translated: CASGYYNYGYTF.

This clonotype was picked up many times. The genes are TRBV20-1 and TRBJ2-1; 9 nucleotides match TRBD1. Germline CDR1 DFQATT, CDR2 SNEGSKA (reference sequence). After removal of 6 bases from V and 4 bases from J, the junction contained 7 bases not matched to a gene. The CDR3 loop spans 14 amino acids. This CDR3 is CSAPGTGSYNEQFF. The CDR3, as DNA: TGCAGTGCACCTGGGACAGGGTCGTACAATGAGCAGTTCTTC.

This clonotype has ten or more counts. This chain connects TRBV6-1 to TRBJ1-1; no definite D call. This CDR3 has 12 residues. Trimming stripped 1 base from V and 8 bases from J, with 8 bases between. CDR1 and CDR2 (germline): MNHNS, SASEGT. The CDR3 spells CASSEGAGEAFF. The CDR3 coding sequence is TGTGCCAGCAGTGAAGGGGCAGGAGAAGCTTTCTTT.

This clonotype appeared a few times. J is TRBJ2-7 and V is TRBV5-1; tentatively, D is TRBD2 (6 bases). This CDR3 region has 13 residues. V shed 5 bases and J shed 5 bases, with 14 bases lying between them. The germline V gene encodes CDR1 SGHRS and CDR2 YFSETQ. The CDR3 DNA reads TGCGCCAGCAGGGAGGGAGGAAGAGACGAGCAGTACTTC. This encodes CASREGGRDEQYF.

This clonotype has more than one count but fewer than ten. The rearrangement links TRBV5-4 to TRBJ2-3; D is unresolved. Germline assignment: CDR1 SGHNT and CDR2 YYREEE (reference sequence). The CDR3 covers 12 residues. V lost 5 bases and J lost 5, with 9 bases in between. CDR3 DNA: TGTGCCAGCAGGGTGGGTGTAGATACGCAGTATTTT. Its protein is CASRVGVDTQYF.

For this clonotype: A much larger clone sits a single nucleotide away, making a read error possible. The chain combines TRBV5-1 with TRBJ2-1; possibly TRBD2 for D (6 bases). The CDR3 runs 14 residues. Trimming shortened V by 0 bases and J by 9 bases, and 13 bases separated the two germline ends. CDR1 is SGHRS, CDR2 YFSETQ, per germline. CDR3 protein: CASSLGPGRSEQFF. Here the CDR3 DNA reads TGCGCCAGCAGCTTGGGGCCCGGGAGAAGTGAGCAGTTCTTC. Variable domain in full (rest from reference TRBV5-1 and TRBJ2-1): KAGVTQTPRYLIKTRGQQVTLSCSPISGHRSVSWYQQTPGQGLQFLFEYFSETQRNKGNFPGRFSGRQFSNSRSEMNVSTLELGDSALYLCASSLGPGRSEQFFGPGTRLTVL.

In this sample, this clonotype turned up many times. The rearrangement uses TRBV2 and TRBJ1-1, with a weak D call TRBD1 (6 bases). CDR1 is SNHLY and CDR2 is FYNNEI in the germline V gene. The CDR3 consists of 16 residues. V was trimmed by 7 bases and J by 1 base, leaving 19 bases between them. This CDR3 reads CASTEGVVLSNTEAFF. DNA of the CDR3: TGTGCCAGCACCGAGGGGGTCGTGTTATCGAACACTGAAGCTTTCTTT.

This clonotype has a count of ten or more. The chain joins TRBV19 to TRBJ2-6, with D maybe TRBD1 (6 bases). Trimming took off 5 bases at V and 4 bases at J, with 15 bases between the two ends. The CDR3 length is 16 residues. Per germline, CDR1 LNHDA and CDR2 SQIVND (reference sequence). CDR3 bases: TGTGCCAGTAGTCCCCCAGGGGTGGAAGGGGCCAACGTCCTGACTTTC. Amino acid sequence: CASSPPGVEGANVLTF.

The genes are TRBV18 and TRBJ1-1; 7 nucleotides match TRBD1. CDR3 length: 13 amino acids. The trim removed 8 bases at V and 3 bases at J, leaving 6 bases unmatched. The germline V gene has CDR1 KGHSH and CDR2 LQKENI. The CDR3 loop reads CASPDGTDTEAFF. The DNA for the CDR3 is TGTGCCAGCCCAGATGGGACAGACACTGAAGCTTTCTTT.

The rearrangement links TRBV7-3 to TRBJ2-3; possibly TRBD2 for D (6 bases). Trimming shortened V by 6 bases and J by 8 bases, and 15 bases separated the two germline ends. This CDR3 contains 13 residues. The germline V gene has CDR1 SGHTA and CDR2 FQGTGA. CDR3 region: CASSDSGARTQYF. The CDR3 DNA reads TGTGCCAGCAGTGACTCGGGAGCCCGTACGCAGTATTTT. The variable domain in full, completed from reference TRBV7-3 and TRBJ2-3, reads GAGVSQTPSNKVTEKGKYVELRCDPISGHTALYWYRQSLGQGPEFLIYFQGTGAADDSGLPNDRFFAVRPEGSVSTLKIQRTERGDSAVYLCASSDSGARTQYFGPGTRLTVL.

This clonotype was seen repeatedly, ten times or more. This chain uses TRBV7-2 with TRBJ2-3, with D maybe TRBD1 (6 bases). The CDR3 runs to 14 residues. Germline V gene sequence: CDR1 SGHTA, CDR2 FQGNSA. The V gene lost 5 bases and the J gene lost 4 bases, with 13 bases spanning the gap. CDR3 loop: CASSLGANSDTQYF. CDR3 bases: TGTGCCAGCAGCCTGGGGGCTAATTCAGATACGCAGTATTTT.

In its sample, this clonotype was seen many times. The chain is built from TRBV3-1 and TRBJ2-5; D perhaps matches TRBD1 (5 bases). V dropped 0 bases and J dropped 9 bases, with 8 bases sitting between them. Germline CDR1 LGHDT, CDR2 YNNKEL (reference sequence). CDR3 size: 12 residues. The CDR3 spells CASSQDAQAQYF. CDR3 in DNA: TGTGCCAGCAGCCAAGATGCACAGGCCCAGTACTTC.

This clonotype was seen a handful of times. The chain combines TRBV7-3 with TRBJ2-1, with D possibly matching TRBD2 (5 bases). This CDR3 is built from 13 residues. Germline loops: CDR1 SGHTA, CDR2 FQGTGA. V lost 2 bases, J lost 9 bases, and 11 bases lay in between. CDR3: CASSLGPSSEQFF. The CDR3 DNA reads TGTGCCAGCAGCTTAGGCCCTAGCAGTGAGCAGTTCTTC. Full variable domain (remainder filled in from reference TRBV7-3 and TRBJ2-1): GAGVSQTPSNKVTEKGKYVELRCDPISGHTALYWYRQSLGQGPEFLIYFQGTGAADDSGLPNDRFFAVRPEGSVSTLKIQRTERGDSAVYLCASSLGPSSEQFFGPGTRLTVL.

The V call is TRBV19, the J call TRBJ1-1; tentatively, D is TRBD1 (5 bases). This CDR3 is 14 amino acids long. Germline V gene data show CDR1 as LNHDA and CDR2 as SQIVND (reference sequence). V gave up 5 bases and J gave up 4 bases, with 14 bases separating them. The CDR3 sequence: CASSRDHRATEAFF. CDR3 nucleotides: TGTGCCAGTAGTCGGGACCACCGAGCCACTGAAGCTTTCTTT.

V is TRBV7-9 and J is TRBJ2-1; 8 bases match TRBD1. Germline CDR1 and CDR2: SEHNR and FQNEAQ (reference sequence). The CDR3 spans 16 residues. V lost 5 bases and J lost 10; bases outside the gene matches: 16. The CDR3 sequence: CASSPPATGVMGEQFF. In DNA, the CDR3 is TGTGCCAGCAGCCCCCCGGCGACAGGGGTTATGGGGGAGCAGTTCTTC.

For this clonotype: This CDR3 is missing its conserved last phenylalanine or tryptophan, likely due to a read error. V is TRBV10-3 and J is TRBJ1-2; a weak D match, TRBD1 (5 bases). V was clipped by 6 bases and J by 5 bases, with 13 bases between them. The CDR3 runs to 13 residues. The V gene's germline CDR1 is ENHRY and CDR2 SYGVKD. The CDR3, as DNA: TGTGCCATCAGACTAGACAGAACTTATGGCTACACCCTC. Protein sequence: CAIRLDRTYGYTL.

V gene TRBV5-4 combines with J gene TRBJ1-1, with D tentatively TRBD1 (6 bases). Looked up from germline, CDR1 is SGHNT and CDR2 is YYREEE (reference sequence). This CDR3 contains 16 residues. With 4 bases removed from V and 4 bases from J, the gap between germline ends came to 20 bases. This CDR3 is CASSTLQGGLGTEAFF. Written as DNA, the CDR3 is TGTGCCAGCAGCACACTACAGGGAGGATTGGGCACTGAAGCTTTCTTT.

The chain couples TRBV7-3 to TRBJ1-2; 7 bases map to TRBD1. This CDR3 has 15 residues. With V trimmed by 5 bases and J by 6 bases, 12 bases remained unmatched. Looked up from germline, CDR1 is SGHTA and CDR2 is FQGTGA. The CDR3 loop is CASSPNTGAPDGYTF. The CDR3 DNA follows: TGTGCCAGCAGCCCAAATACAGGGGCCCCAGATGGCTACACCTTC.

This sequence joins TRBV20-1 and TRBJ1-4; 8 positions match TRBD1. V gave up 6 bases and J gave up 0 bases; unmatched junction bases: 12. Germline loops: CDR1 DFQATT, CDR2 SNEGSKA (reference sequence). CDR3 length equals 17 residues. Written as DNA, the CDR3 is TGCAGTGCCAAAGGGACAGGACGTCTAGCAACTAATGAAAAACTGTTTTTT. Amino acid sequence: CSAKGTGRLATNEKLFF.

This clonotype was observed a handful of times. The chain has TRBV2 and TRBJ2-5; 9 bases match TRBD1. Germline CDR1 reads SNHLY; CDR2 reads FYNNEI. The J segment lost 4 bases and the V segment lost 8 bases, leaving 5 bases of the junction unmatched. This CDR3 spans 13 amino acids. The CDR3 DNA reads TGTGCCAGCGTACAGGGGGCGGGAGAGACCCAGTACTTC. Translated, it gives CASVQGAGETQYF.

CDR3 sequence reads: CASSLGGQQETQYF. For the CDR3, the DNA is TGTGCCAGCAGCTTGGGAGGACAGCAAGAGACCCAGTACTTC. This chain joins TRBV5-4 and TRBJ2-5; D is possibly TRBD1 (6 bases). V gave up 0 bases and J gave up 2 bases, with 8 bases separating them. The CDR3 totals 14 residues. Germline CDR1 and CDR2: SGHNT and YYREEE (reference sequence).

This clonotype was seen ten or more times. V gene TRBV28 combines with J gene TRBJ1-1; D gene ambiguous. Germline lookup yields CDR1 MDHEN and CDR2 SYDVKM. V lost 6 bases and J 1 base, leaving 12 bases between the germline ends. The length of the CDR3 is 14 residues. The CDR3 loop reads CASRGSGENTEAFF. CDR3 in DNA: TGTGCCAGCAGGGGCAGTGGGGAGAACACTGAAGCTTTCTTT.

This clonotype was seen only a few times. This CDR3 is CSALSGGAYNEQFF. DNA of the CDR3: TGCAGTGCCCTTAGCGGGGGGGCATACAATGAGCAGTTCTTC. The rearrangement links TRBV20-1 to TRBJ2-1, with 11 bases that match TRBD2. Germline lookup yields CDR1 DFQATT and CDR2 SNEGSKA (reference sequence). Trimming cost V 6 bases and J 4 bases; bases outside gene matches: 5. The CDR3 extends over 14 amino acids.

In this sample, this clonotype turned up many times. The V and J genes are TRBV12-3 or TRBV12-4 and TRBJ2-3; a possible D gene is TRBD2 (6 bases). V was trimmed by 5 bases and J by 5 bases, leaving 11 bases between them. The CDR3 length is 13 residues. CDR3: CASSAGSEDTQYF. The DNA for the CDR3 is TGTGCCAGCAGTGCGGGGTCCGAAGATACGCAGTATTTT.